Given below is one T cell receptor beta chain in context. Its specificity is not known. The J segment lost 1 base and the V segment lost 6 bases, leaving 10 bases of the junction unmatched. Germline-derived CDR1 and CDR2 are SGHVS and FQNEAQ. The CDR3 loop spans 19 amino acids. The TCR beta libraries were generated through quantitative 5'-RACE incorporating molecular barcodes. TCRdb processed the 5' RACE reads anew with MiXCR; each CDR3 protein has one entry. This table holds under 450,000 distinct CDR3 sequences, about a sixth found once. This specimen comes from a study of CD8 T cells in ankylosing spondylitis. Study-wide points: Researchers report that disease-linked clones proved CD8+ and relatively rare in peripheral blood. What appeared characteristic of ankylosing spondylitis blood was a TCR beta motif of 7 or 8 highly homologous variants. It was reported that disease-linked clones were significantly enriched in matched ankylosing spondylitis synovial fluid. Earlier reports found some motif variants in synovial fluid and blood in reactive arthritis.

The sequence derives from a male donor with ankylosing spondylitis. Sequencing input: blood, either unsorted or a sorted T cell fraction (not recorded which). The rearrangement links TRBV7-8 to TRBJ2-2, with 14 bases matching TRBD2. For the CDR3, the DNA is TGTGCCAGCAGTTCGAGACTAGCGGGAGGGCCTAAGAACACCGGGGAGCTGTTTTTT. Translating gives CASSSRLAGGPKNTGELFF.